The text below deals with one T cell receptor (beta chain). This CDR3 region has 15 residues. Trimming left V 6 bases short and J 0 bases short, with 12 bases between. Germline V gives CDR1 SGHTA, CDR2 FQGNSA. The sample is drawn from a study of cytomegalovirus exposure and HLA in healthy donors. The protocol was immunoSEQ multiplex PCR, while the TCRdb copy is restricted to in-frame clones and leaves out a portion. This table has some 130,000 clones, about nine tenths appearing once. The chain links TRBV7-2 to TRBJ1-5; TRBD1 might be the D (5 bases). The sequencing sample was made of PBMCs. The clonotype comes from a man aged 25 to 40 in good health and CMV-seronegative. As DNA, the CDR3 is TGTGCCAGCAGAGGGGATCATAATAGCAATCAGCCCCAGCATTTT. Translating it yields CASRGDHNSNQPQHF.